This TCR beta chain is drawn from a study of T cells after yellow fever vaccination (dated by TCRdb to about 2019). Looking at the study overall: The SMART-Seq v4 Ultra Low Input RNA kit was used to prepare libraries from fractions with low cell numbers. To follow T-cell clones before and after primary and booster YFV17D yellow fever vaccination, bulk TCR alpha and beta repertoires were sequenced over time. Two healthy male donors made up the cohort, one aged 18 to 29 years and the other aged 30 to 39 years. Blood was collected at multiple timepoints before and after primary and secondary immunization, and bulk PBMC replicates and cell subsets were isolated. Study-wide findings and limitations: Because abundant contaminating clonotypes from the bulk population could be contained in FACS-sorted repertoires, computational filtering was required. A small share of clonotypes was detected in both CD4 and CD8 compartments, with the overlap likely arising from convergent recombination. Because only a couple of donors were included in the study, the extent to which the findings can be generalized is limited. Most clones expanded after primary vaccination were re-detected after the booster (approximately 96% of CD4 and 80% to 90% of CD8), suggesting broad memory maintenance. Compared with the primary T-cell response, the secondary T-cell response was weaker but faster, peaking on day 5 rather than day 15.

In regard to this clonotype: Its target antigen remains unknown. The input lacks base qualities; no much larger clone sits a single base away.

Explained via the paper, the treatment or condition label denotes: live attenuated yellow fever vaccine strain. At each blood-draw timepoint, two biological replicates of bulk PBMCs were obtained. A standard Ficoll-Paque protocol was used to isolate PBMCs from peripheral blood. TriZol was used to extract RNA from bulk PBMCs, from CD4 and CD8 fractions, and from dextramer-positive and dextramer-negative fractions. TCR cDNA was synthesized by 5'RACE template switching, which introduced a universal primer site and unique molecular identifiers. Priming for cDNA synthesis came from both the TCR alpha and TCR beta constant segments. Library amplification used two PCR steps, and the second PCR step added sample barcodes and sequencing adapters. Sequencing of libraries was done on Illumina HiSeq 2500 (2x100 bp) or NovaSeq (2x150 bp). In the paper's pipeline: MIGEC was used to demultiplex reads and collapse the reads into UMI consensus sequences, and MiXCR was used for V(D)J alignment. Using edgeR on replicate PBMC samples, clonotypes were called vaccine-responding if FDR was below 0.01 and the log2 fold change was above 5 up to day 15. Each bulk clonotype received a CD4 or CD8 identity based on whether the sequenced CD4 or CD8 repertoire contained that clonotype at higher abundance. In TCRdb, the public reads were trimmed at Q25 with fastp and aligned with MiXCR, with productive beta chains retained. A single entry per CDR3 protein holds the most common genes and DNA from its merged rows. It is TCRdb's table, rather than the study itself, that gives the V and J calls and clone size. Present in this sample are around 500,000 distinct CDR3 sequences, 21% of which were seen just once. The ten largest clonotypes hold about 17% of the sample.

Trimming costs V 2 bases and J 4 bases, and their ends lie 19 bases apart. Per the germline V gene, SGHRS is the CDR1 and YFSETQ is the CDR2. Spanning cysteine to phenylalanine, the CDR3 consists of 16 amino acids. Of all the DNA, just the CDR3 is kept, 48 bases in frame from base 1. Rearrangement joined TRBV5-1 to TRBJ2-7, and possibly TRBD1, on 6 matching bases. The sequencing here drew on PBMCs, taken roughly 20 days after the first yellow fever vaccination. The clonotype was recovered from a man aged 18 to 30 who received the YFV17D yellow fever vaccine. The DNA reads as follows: TGCGCCAGCAGCTTCCCAGGGGCCACAGGGTCTTACGAGCAGTACTTC. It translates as CASSFPGATGSYEQYF.